This T cell receptor (beta chain) originates from a study of T-cell memory formation after mild COVID-19. Study as a whole: TCR clustering was largely donor specific.

Per the germline V gene, CDR1 is KGHDR and CDR2 is SFDVKD. The CDR3 consists of 15 residues. V was cut by 4 bases and J by 2 bases, with 14 bases left in between. Whole-study findings and limits: Whether day 37 second-wave clones are SARS-CoV-2-specific was not confirmed. CD4+ bias marked clones expanding day 15 to 37, unlike balanced contracting clones. Pre-infection memory harbored some responding clones, suggesting cross-reactive memory joined.

Only a few counts were recorded for this clonotype. Its target is not known. TCRdb re-derived calls from the 5' RACE reads in MiXCR, one entry per CDR3 protein. The data hold around 450,000 distinct CDR3 sequences, with approximately 20% observed a single time. The specimen was PBMCs or a T cell subset sorted from them (not recorded which). The sequence was obtained from an adult woman who had mild COVID-19 (a few samples of this study predate the infection). Cell type and time point are not known. The V and J genes are TRBV24-1 and TRBJ2-7, with unresolved D. CDR3 DNA: TGTGCCACCAGTGACTCGTGGCAGTCGCCCTACGAGCAGTACTTC. As protein: CATSDSWQSPYEQYF.